Below, 6 T cell receptor beta chains from the same sample are listed, as sequenced in a study of T cells in Graves' hyperthyroidism and ophthalmopathy. Template material for amplifying TCR beta CDR3 regions consisted of RNA transcripts. The TCR CDR3 was amplified in a first-round RT-PCR using the HTBI primer set. TCRdb independently ran MiXCR on the multiplex PCR reads; one entry per CDR3 protein. There are around 520,000 distinct CDR3 sequences in the sample; about 15% occur only once, and less than 20% lies in the top ten. The sequenced sample was blood. Source of these receptors: a woman aged 18-29 years with Graves' hyperthyroidism.

This clonotype was detected ten times or more. This rearrangement joins TRBV7-9 to TRBJ1-4; D is perhaps TRBD1 (6 bases). Germline CDR1 reads SEHNR; CDR2 reads FQNEAQ (reference sequence). Trimming took 2 bases from V and 2 from J, leaving 12 bases between them. The CDR3 consists of 16 residues. The CDR3 here is CASSLMAGATNEKLFF. The CDR3 DNA reads TGTGCCAGCAGCTTAATGGCAGGGGCGACTAATGAAAAACTGTTTTTT.

V gene TRBV5-8 combines with J gene TRBJ1-5, with D possibly TRBD1 on 5 matching bases. The CDR3 loop spans 14 amino acids. V lost 5 bases and J lost 4, with 13 bases in between. Looked up from germline, CDR1 is SGHTS and CDR2 is YDEGEE. Here the CDR3 DNA reads TGTGCCAGCAGTCGGAGCAGGGCAAATCAGCCCCAGCATTTT. Protein: CASSRSRANQPQHF.

This clonotype was seen at least ten times. The chain uses TRBV12-3 or TRBV12-4 and TRBJ2-7, with D perhaps TRBD2 (5 bases). This CDR3 comprises 14 residues. V was pared by 7 bases and J by 6 bases, with 19 bases between. DNA for the CDR3: TGTGCCAGCAAGGAGGTTTCGGTTATTGGCGAGCAGTACTTC. Its protein product is CASKEVSVIGEQYF.

This clonotype was counted many times. CDR3: CASTKREVSETQYF. CDR3 coding DNA: TGTGCCAGCACCAAGCGGGAGGTCTCGGAGACCCAGTACTTC. J is TRBJ2-5 and V is TRBV6-1; 9 bases are a match to TRBD2. The CDR3 consists of 14 residues. Germline V gene sequence: CDR1 MNHNS, CDR2 SASEGT. V was clipped by 7 bases and J by 5 bases; unmatched bases: 8.

This clonotype was counted many times. This sequence joins TRBV2 and TRBJ1-5; no firm D call. Between the trimmed V and J ends, which lost 6 bases and 7 bases, there was a span of 10 bases. In germline, CDR1 is SNHLY, CDR2 FYNNEI. This CDR3 has 12 amino acids. CDR3 protein: CASSRMTQPQHF. The CDR3 nucleotides are TGTGCCAGCAGCCGGATGACCCAGCCCCAGCATTTT.

This clonotype has ten or more counts. The chain recombines TRBV20-1 with TRBJ1-1; a possible D gene is TRBD1 (5 bases). Germline V CDR1 and CDR2: DFQATT, SNEGSKA (reference sequence). CDR3 length: 13 residues. V shed 2 bases and J shed 1 base, with 8 bases lying between them. DNA for the CDR3: TGCAGTGCTAGACGGGGGGAGAACACTGAAGCTTTCTTT. Translating gives CSARRGENTEAFF.